This T cell receptor beta chain was documented in a study of blood T cell repertoires in COVID-19. The wider study: Collection of acute and convalescent COVID-19 samples took place in the United States, Italy and Spain. T cells, B-cell-depleted T cells, or PBMCs supplied cDNA or gDNA.

This CDR3 region has 14 residues. V gave up 2 bases and J gave up 7 bases, with 12 bases separating them. Germline CDR1 is ENHRY and CDR2 is SYGVKD. This clone showed up just once. Profiled with immunoSEQ multiplex PCR; TCRdb holds only in-frame clones, not every one. The data show around 300,000 clones, roughly 90% seen once. V is TRBV10-3 and J is TRBJ1-5, with D perhaps TRBD1 (6 bases). Sequenced sample: PBMCs or T cells enriched from blood (not recorded which). The clonotype originates from a middle-aged woman who had recovered from COVID-19. CDR3 DNA: TGTGCCATCAGTGAGGGGAATCAGGGGCAGCCCCAGCATTTT. This translates into CAISEGNQGQPQHF.